The clone carrying this T cell receptor (beta chain) has ten or more counts. As yet, its antigen is unknown. The TCRbeta library was prepared with unique molecular identifiers. A single record per CDR3 protein comes from TCRdb applying MiXCR to the PCR reads. The data show 550,000 to 800,000 distinct CDR3 sequences, around 12% seen once. The CDR3 is 13 amino acids. The V gene lost 4 bases and the J gene lost 9 bases, with 15 bases spanning the gap. Germline V gives CDR1 DFQATT, CDR2 SNEGSKA (reference sequence). These data originate in a study of T-cell reconstitution after alpha-beta-depleted transplantation in children. Study outcomes and limitations: In some patients, recipient T cells and intrathymic progenitors surviving conditioning explained high day-60 diversity. Several hundred expanded graft clones reportedly were the source of alpha-beta T cells about two months after transplant. Counts and diversity of T cells one year after transplant came mostly from newly produced T cells.

This sequence joins TRBV20-1 and TRBJ2-2, with TRBD1 as a possible D gene (6 bases). Source: PBMCs, taken before TCRalphabeta/CD19-depleted stem cell transplant. This clonotype was obtained from a girl aged 2-10 years with congenital amegakaryocytic thrombocytopenia, due to receive a stem cell transplant. This chain's CDR3 is CSATRTATRELFF. In DNA, the CDR3 is TGCAGTGCTACTCGGACAGCTACCCGGGAGCTGTTTTTT.